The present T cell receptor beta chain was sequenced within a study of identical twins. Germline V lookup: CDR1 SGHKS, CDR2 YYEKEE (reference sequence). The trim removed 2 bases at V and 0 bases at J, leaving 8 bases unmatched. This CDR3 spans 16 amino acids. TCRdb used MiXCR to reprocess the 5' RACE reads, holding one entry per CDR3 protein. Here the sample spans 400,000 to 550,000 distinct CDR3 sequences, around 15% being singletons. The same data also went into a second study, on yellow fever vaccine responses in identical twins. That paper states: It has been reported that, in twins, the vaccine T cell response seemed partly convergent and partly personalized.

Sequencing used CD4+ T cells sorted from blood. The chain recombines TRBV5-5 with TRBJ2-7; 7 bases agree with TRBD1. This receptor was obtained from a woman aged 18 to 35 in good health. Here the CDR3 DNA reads TGTGCCAGCAGCTTAACCGGGACAGCCGGCTCCTACGAGCAGTACTTC. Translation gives CASSLTGTAGSYEQYF. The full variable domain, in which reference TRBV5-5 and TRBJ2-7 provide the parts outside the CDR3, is DAGVTQSPTHLIKTRGQQVTLRCSPISGHKSVSWYQQVLGQGPQFIFQYYEKEERGRGNFPDRFSARQFPNYSSELNVNALLLGDSALYLCASSLTGTAGSYEQYFGPGTRLTVT.